The rows below give T cell receptor beta chains drawn from one sample of a study of blood T cell repertoires in COVID-19. Produced via immunoSEQ multiplex PCR; TCRdb's table is partial and in-frame only. The table includes under 200,000 clones, 70% to 90% detected once. Specimen: peripheral blood. These receptors originate from a woman between 65 and 79 years old with acute or convalescent COVID-19. Each CDR3 is given with its conserved first and last residue. Each record gives: D gene, clone size, J gene, V gene, CDR3 DNA, CDR3 protein. The D gene is left open where the match is weak. Rows may omit the clone size; those that give it use once, few, many or a size class.

.,.,TRBJ1-6,TRBV6-1,TGTGCCAGCAGTGAGCGTCTGGGGGGGTTCGGTTCACCCCTCCACTTT,CASSERLGGFGSPLHF
TRBD1,once,TRBJ1-4,TRBV24-1,TGTGCCACCAGTGATTCGCGGACAGGGTCGGTGGAAAAACTGTTTTTT,CATSDSRTGSVEKLFF
.,.,TRBJ2-2,TRBV10-2,TGCGCCAGCAGTTTCTCGCGGGGGAACACCGGGGAGCTGTTTTTT,CASSFSRGNTGELFF
.,once,TRBJ1-6,TRBV4-3,TGCGCCAGCAGCCAAGATAGGCTCGGGAATTCACCCCTCCACTTT,CASSQDRLGNSPLHF
.,.,TRBJ2-3,TRBV6-1,TGTGCCAGCAGTGCGAAGAAGGTGAGGGGGGGACGTAGCACAGATACGCAGTATTTT,CASSAKKVRGGRSTDTQYF
.,.,TRBJ2-7,TRBV5-1,TGCGCCAGCAGCTTGGGGCAGGTGTACGAGCAGTACTTC,CASSLGQVYEQYF
.,.,TRBJ2-3,TRBV7-2,TGTGCCAGCAGCTTTAGATTCGGGGGACGCACAGATACGCAGTATTTT,CASSFRFGGRTDTQYF
TRBD1,.,TRBJ2-4,TRBV6-5,TGTGCCAGCAGTTACTCGGGACAGGGGGCCAAAAACATTCAGTACTTC,CASSYSGQGAKNIQYF
.,.,TRBJ2-5,TRBV4-2,TGTGCCAGCAGCTCCCGAGGCGTACCCCAAGAGACCCAGTACTTC,CASSSRGVPQETQYF
TRBD1,.,TRBJ1-3,TRBV3-1/TRBV3-2,TGTGCCAGCAGCCAAGCGACAGGGACCTTTGGAAACACCATATATTTT,CASSQATGTFGNTIYF
.,.,TRBJ1-5,TRBV29-1,TGCAGCGTTGCCGTGGGACAAGGCAATCAGCCCCAGCATTTT,CSVAVGQGNQPQHF
TRBD2,.,TRBJ2-2,TRBV5-4,TGTGCCAGCAGCTTGCTAGCGGGAGGCCCCGGGGAGCTGTTTTTT,CASSLLAGGPGELFF
TRBD2,.,TRBJ2-5,TRBV7-9,TGTGCCAGCAGCCACACTGCGGGGGAGCGACAAGAGACCCAGTACTTC,CASSHTAGERQETQYF
TRBD1,once,TRBJ1-1,TRBV4-1,TGCGCCAGCAGCCAGGACAGGGAGAACACTGAAGCTTTCTTT,CASSQDRENTEAFF
.,.,TRBJ2-5,TRBV18,TGTGCCAGCTCACCAAAAGAGACAGGAAGAAACGGGAAGACCCAGTACTTC,CASSPKETGRNGKTQYF
.,.,TRBJ1-3,TRBV3-1/TRBV3-2,TGTGCCAGCAGCCGAACAGGGAGGGACATAGGAAACACCATATATTTT,CASSRTGRDIGNTIYF
.,few,TRBJ1-6,TRBV27,TGTGCCAGCAGATTGGGGGGTAGTTCACCCCTCCACTTT,CASRLGGSSPLHF
.,.,TRBJ2-2,TRBV7-8,TGTGCCAGCAGCCCCAGCTGGGAGCGGGACACGAACACCGGGGAGCTGTTTTTT,CASSPSWERDTNTGELFF
.,.,TRBJ1-2,TRBV6-1,TGTGCCAGCAGTGAAGCTGGGTCAGGGTCCGCTAGCTACACCTTC,CASSEAGSGSASYTF
TRBD2,once,TRBJ2-1,TRBV12-5,TGTGCTAGTGGCCCCGGGACTAGCTTACACAATGAGCAGTTCTTC,CASGPGTSLHNEQFF
.,.,TRBJ1-5,TRBV30,TGTGCCTGGAGTGGTGGGCAGCCTAATCAGCCCCAGCATTTT,CAWSGGQPNQPQHF
.,.,TRBJ2-1,TRBV7-8,TGTGCCAGCAGCCCAGGCGTGAACGAGCAGTTCTTC,CASSPGVNEQFF
.,once,TRBJ2-7,TRBV7-2,TGTGCCAGCAGCTATGGGAGGTCGGACGAGCAGTACTTC,CASSYGRSDEQYF
TRBD1,once,TRBJ1-4,TRBV19,TGTGCCAGTAGGGGGACAGGGGGAACTAATGAAAAACTGTTTTTT,CASRGTGGTNEKLFF
.,.,TRBJ1-5,TRBV6-5,TGTGCCAGCAGCCACAAGGGGCCTAGCAATCAGCCCCAGCATTTT,CASSHKGPSNQPQHF
TRBD1,.,TRBJ1-4,TRBV10-3,TGTGCCATCAGTGAGTCCGGGGGGACAGGGATTGAAAAACTGTTTTTT,CAISESGGTGIEKLFF
TRBD1,.,TRBJ2-1,TRBV10-3,TGTGCCATCAGTGATCTTCTCCGGGACAGGGCGCATGAGCAGTTCTTC,CAISDLLRDRAHEQFF
.,.,TRBJ2-5,TRBV7-9,TGTGCCAGCAGCCAGGGTGGGTCGGGAGTCGAGACCCAGTACTTC,CASSQGGSGVETQYF
TRBD2,.,TRBJ2-7,TRBV3-1/TRBV3-2,TGTGCCAGCAGCCCCGGACTAGCGGAAAGCTCCTACGAGCAGTACTTC,CASSPGLAESSYEQYF
.,few,TRBJ1-1,TRBV7-2,TGTGCCAGCAGCAACCCGGACATTGAGTGGACTGAAGCTTTCTTT,CASSNPDIEWTEAFF
TRBD1,.,TRBJ1-1,TRBV9,TGTGCCAGCAGCGTGGACAGGGGCATGAACACTGAAGCTTTCTTT,CASSVDRGMNTEAFF
TRBD2,once,TRBJ2-1,TRBV5-5,TGTGCCAGCAGCTTTCAGCGGGACCCCTACAATGAGCAGTTCTTC,CASSFQRDPYNEQFF
TRBD2,.,TRBJ2-3,TRBV6-5,TGTGCCAGCAGTTACACCGGGACTAGTCCCACAGATACGCAGTATTTT,CASSYTGTSPTDTQYF
.,.,TRBJ2-3,TRBV28,TGTGCCAGCAGTCCGGGGGGCGGATTATTAACCAGCACAGATACGCAGTATTTT,CASSPGGGLLTSTDTQYF
TRBD1,once,TRBJ1-2,TRBV4-3,TGCGCCAGCAGCCAAGATTCCCCGGGACAGAGCTATGGCTACACCTTC,CASSQDSPGQSYGYTF
.,.,TRBJ1-1,TRBV6-1,TGTGCCAGCAGTGAACTGGGGGGTTGGGTCACTGAAGCTTTCTTT,CASSELGGWVTEAFF
.,.,TRBJ1-1,TRBV5-1,TGCGCCAGCAGCTTTGGGGGAGGTAACACTGAAGCTTTCTTT,CASSFGGGNTEAFF
.,.,TRBJ2-1,TRBV6-2/TRBV6-3,TGTGCCAGCAGCGATTTTCGTACGACCGTCGGAGGGCAGTTCTTC,CASSDFRTTVGGQFF
TRBD2,.,TRBJ2-7,TRBV28,TGTGCCACCTCGGCGGGACTGGGACTAGCGGGCGGCTACGAGCAGTACTTC,CATSAGLGLAGGYEQYF
TRBD1,once,TRBJ1-1,TRBV30,TGTGCCTGGTCGACAGGGTTTACCACTGAAGCTTTCTTT,CAWSTGFTTEAFF
TRBD2,.,TRBJ2-1,TRBV14,TGTGCCAGCAGCCGGACTAGCGGGAGTCTATACAATGAGCAGTTCTTC,CASSRTSGSLYNEQFF
TRBD1,.,TRBJ2-5,TRBV4-1,TGCGCCAGCAGCCGACAACAGGGGTGGCGAGAGACCCAGTACTTC,CASSRQQGWRETQYF
.,.,TRBJ2-1,TRBV7-9,TGTGCCAGCAGCTTAGCGGGGGGGCCCTACAATGAGCAGTTCTTC,CASSLAGGPYNEQFF
.,.,TRBJ1-2,TRBV6-6,TGTGCCAGCAGTTCAGGGCTAGGCTATGGCTACACCTTC,CASSSGLGYGYTF
TRBD1,.,TRBJ1-2,TRBV3-1/TRBV3-2,TGTGCCAGCAGTCCGACAGGGGAATATGGCTACACCTTC,CASSPTGEYGYTF
.,.,TRBJ1-4,TRBV6-5,TGTGCCAGCAGTTACCAACCAGGGGTGGCTGAAAAACTGTTTTTT,CASSYQPGVAEKLFF
TRBD1,.,TRBJ1-4,TRBV25-1,TGTGCCAGCAGGAGGACAGGAGCAACTAATGAAAAACTGTTTTTT,CASRRTGATNEKLFF
.,.,TRBJ2-5,TRBV3-1/TRBV3-2,TGTGCCAGCAGCCAGGGGACTTGGAAAGAGACCCAGTACTTC,CASSQGTWKETQYF
.,.,TRBJ2-2,TRBV2,TGTGCCAGCACGAGACAGGTCCCGAACACCGGGGAGCTGTTTTTT,CASTRQVPNTGELFF
.,.,TRBJ2-1,TRBV2,TGTGCCAGTAGGAGGGACAGCTCCTACAATGAGCAGTTCTTC,CASRRDSSYNEQFF
TRBD2,.,TRBJ2-1,TRBV7-3,TGTGCCAGCAGCCTGGAAGGACTAGCGGGAGGAGAGCAGTTCTTC,CASSLEGLAGGEQFF
TRBD2,.,TRBJ2-3,TRBV29-1,TGCAGCGTCGCCGGGACTAGCGGAAGCACAGATACGCAGTATTTT,CSVAGTSGSTDTQYF
.,.,TRBJ1-4,TRBV5-6,TGTGCCAGCGGCGGGGGAGAGCGTGAAAAACTGTTTTTT,CASGGGEREKLFF
TRBD2,.,TRBJ2-1,TRBV6-1,TGTGCCAGCAGTGAAGCTAGACCGGGACTAGGGGCCAATGAGCAGTTCTTC,CASSEARPGLGANEQFF
.,.,TRBJ1-2,TRBV3-1/TRBV3-2,TGTGCCAGCAGCCAAGATGGAACAGCCGCTTACTATGGCTACACCTTC,CASSQDGTAAYYGYTF
.,.,TRBJ2-7,TRBV5-1,TGCGCCAGCAGCTTGGTCCTAGGGGCCACTTCCTACGAGCAGTACTTC,CASSLVLGATSYEQYF
.,.,TRBJ1-2,TRBV7-9,TGTGCCAGTCTACAGGGTAGCAACTATGGCTACACCTTC,CASLQGSNYGYTF
.,.,TRBJ2-1,TRBV4-2,TGTGCCAGCAGCCGAGGAGAACTACGGTCTGAGCAGTTCTTC,CASSRGELRSEQFF
.,.,TRBJ2-3,TRBV30,TGTGCCTGGAGTCGGACAGTGACTAGCACAGATACGCAGTATTTT,CAWSRTVTSTDTQYF
.,.,TRBJ1-5,TRBV10-3,TGTGCCATCAGTGAGTCGGGGGGATTCAGCAATCAGCCCCAGCATTTT,CAISESGGFSNQPQHF